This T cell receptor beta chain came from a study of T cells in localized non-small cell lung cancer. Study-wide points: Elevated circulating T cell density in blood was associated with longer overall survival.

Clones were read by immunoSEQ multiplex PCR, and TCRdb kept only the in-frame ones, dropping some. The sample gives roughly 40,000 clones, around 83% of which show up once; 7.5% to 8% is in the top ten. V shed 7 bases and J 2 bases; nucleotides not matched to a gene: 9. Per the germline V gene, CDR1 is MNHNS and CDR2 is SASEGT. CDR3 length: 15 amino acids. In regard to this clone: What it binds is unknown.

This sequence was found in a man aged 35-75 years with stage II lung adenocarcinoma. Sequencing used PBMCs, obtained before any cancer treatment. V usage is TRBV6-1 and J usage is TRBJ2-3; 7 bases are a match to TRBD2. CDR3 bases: TGTGCCAGCACCCGGACTAGTCTGAACACAGATACGCAGTATTTT. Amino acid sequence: CASTRTSLNTDTQYF.